This TCR beta chain originates from a study of blood T cell repertoires in COVID-19. Germline assignment: CDR1 MDHEN and CDR2 SYDVKM. The CDR3 has 16 amino acids. The V and J ends lost 5 bases and 8 bases, in that order; junction bases with no gene match: 10. Here immunoSEQ multiplex PCR was the method, and the copy in TCRdb shows in-frame clones only, minus some. The sample shows 250,000 or so clones, more than 75% of them seen only once. The clonotype originates from a man aged 40-55 years who had recovered from COVID-19. This chain connects TRBV28 to TRBJ2-1; 12 nucleotides agree with TRBD2. The sample taken for sequencing was PBMCs or T cells enriched from blood (not recorded which). This CDR3 reads CASSVSGTSGLDEQFF. In nucleotides, the CDR3 is TGTGCCAGCAGTGTATCCGGGACTAGCGGGTTGGATGAGCAGTTCTTC.